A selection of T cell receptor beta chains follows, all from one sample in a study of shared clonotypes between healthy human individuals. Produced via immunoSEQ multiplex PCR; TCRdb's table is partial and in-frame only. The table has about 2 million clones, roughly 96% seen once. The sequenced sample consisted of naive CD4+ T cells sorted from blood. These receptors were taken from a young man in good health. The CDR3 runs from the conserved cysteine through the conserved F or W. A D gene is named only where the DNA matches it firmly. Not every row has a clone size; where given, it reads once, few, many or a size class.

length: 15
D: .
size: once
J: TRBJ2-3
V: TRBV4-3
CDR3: CASSQDRTEADTQYF
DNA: TGCGCCAGCAGCCAAGATAGGACGGAGGCAGATACGCAGTATTTT

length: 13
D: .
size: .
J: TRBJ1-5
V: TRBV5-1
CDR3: CASSFDSREAQHF
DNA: TGCGCCAGCAGCTTTGACAGCCGGGAAGCCCAGCATTTT

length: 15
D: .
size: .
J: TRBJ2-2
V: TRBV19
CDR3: CASSPSRANTGELFF
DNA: TGTGCCAGTAGCCCTTCTAGAGCGAACACCGGGGAGCTGTTTTTT

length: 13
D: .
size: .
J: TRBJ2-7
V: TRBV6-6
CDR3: CASSYLAGFEQYF
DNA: TGTGCCAGCAGTTACTTAGCAGGGTTCGAGCAGTACTTC

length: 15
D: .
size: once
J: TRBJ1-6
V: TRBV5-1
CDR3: CASRQGANGDSPLHF
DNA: TGCGCCAGCAGACAAGGGGCCAACGGGGATTCACCCCTCCACTTT

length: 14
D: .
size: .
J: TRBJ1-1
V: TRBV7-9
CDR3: CASSLIGRNTEAFF
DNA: TGTGCCAGCAGCTTAATAGGGAGGAACACTGAAGCTTTCTTT

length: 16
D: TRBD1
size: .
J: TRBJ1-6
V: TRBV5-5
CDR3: CASSIRTGRGNSPLHF
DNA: TGTGCCAGCAGCATCCGGACAGGGCGGGGAAATTCACCCCTCCACTTT

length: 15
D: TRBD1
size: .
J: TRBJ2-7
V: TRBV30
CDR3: CAWSVGTGNSYEQYF
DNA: TGTGCCTGGAGTGTAGGGACAGGGAATTCCTACGAGCAGTACTTC

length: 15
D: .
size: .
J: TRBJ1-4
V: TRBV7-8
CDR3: CASSLGARPNEKLFF
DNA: TGTGCCAGCAGCTTAGGGGCCAGGCCTAATGAAAAACTGTTTTTT

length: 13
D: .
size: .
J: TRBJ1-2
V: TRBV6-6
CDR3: CASSRGGRGGYTF
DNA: TGTGCCAGCAGTCGAGGAGGGAGGGGAGGCTACACCTTC

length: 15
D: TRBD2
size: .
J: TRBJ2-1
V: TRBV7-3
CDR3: CASSLGGTTYNEQFF
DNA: TGTGCCAGCAGCTTAGGGGGGACTACCTACAATGAGCAGTTCTTC

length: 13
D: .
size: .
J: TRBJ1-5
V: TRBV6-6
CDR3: CASSLIEDQPQHF
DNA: TGTGCCAGCAGTTTGATAGAGGATCAGCCCCAGCATTTT

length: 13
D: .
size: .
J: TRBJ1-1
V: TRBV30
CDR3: CAWSRQLNTEAFF
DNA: TGTGCCTGGAGTCGACAGCTGAACACTGAAGCTTTCTTT

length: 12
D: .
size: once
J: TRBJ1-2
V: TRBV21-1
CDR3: CANPGTYYGYTF
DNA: TGTGCCAACCCCGGGACATACTATGGCTACACCTTC

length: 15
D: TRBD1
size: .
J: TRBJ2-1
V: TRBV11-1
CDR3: CASSLGQGALNEQFF
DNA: TGTGCCAGCAGCTTAGGACAGGGGGCTCTGAATGAGCAGTTCTTC

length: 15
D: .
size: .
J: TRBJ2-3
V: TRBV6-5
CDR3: CASSYRGTGTDTQYF
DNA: TGTGCCAGCAGTTACAGGGGGACGGGCACAGATACGCAGTATTTT

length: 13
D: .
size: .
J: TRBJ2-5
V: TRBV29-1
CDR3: CSSISGRVETQYF
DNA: TGCAGCTCAATTTCGGGCAGGGTTGAGACCCAGTACTTC

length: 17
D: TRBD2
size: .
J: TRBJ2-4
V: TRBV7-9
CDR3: CASSLSGTRTGKNIQYF
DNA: TGTGCCAGCAGCTTAAGCGGGACTCGGACCGGCAAAAACATTCAGTACTTC

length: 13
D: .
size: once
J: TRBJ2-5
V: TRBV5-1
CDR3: CASSQDIDETQYF
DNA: TGCGCCAGCAGCCAAGACATTGACGAGACCCAGTACTTC

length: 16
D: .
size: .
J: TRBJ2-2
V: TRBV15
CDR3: CATSSGGTTNTGELFF
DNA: TGTGCCACCAGCAGTGGGGGCACTACGAACACCGGGGAGCTGTTTTTT

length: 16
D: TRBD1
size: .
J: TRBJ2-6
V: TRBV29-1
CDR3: CSVIGQGHSGANVLTF
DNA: TGCAGCGTAATTGGACAGGGACACTCTGGGGCCAACGTCCTGACTTTC

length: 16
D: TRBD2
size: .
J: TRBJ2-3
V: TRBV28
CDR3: CASSPPGLAGTDTQYF
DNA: TGTGCCAGCAGTCCCCCGGGACTAGCAGGCACAGATACGCAGTATTTT

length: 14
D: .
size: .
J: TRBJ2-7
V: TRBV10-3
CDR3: CAISESQVSYEQYF
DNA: TGTGCCATCAGTGAGTCACAGGTCTCCTACGAGCAGTACTTC

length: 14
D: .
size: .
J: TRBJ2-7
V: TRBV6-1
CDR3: CASTDSVSSYEQYF
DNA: TGTGCCAGCACGGACAGCGTTAGCTCCTACGAGCAGTACTTC

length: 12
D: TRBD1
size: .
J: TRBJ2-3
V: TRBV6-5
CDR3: CASRTGTDTQYF
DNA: TGTGCCAGCAGGACAGGGACAGATACGCAGTATTTT

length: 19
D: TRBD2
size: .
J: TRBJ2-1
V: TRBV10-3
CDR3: CAINPGLAGSQAEFNEQFF
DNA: TGTGCCATCAACCCGGGACTAGCGGGATCTCAAGCAGAATTCAATGAGCAGTTCTTC

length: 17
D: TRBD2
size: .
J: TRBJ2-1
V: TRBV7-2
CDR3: CASSHGTSGTSYNEQFF
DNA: TGTGCCAGCAGCCACGGGACTAGCGGAACCTCCTACAATGAGCAGTTCTTC

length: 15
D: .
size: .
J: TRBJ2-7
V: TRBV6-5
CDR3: CASRSGTGSSYEQYF
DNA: TGTGCCAGCAGGTCCGGGACGGGGAGCTCCTACGAGCAGTACTTC

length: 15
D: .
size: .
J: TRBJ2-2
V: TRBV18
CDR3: CASSPTASNTGELFF
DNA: TGTGCCAGCTCACCTACGGCATCAAACACCGGGGAGCTGTTTTTT

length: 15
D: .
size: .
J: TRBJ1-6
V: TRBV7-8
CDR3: CASSLGGNDNSPLHF
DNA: TGTGCCAGCAGCTTAGGGGGGAACGATAATTCACCCCTCCACTTT

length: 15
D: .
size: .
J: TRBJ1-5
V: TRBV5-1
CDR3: CASSLDPGSGQPQHF
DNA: TGCGCCAGCAGCTTGGATCCGGGGTCGGGTCAGCCCCAGCATTTT

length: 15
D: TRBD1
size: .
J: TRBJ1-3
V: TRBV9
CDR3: CASSAGTGYGNTIYF
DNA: TGTGCCAGCAGCGCCGGGACAGGGTATGGAAACACCATATATTTT

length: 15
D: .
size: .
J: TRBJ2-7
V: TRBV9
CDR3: CASSARGASSYEQYF
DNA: TGTGCCAGCAGCGCCCGAGGTGCCAGCTCCTACGAGCAGTACTTC

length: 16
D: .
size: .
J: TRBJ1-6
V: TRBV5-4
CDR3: CASNIRFSSYNSPLHF
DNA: TGTGCCAGCAACATACGGTTCAGCTCCTATAATTCACCCCTCCACTTT

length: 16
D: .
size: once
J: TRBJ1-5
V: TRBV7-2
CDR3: CASSLEAGVGNQPQHF
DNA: TGTGCCAGCAGCTTAGAGGCAGGGGTCGGCAATCAGCCCCAGCATTTT

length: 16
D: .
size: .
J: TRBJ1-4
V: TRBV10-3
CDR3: CAISQNPPGENEKLFF
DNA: TGTGCCATCAGTCAGAACCCCCCGGGGGAAAATGAAAAACTGTTTTTT

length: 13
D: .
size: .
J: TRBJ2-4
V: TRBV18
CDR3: CATSGALKNIQYF
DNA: TGTGCCACCTCTGGGGCGCTTAAAAACATTCAGTACTTC

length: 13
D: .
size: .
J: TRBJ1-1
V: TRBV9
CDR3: CASSVTGNTEAFF
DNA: TGTGCCAGCAGCGTAACAGGGAACACCGAAGCTTTCTTT

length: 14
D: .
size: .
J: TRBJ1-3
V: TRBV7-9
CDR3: CASSLAGSGNTIYF
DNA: TGTGCCAGCAGCTTAGCGGGCTCTGGAAACACCATATATTTT

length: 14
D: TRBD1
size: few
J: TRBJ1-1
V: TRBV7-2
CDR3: CASSRDSTNTEAFF
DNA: TGTGCCAGCAGTCGGGACAGTACAAACACTGAAGCTTTCTTT

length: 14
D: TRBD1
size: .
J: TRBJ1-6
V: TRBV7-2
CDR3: CASKERQGHSPLHF
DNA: TGTGCCAGCAAGGAAAGACAGGGACATTCACCCCTCCACTTT

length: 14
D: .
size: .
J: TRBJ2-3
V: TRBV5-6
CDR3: CASSLAEDVDTQYF
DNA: TGTGCCAGCAGCTTGGCCGAGGATGTAGATACGCAGTATTTT